The rows below give T cell receptor beta chains drawn from one sample of a study of CD8+CD57+ T cells in acquired aplastic anemia. Using its own MiXCR run on the reads, TCRdb lists one record per CDR3 protein. In the table there are 200,000 to 250,000 distinct CDR3 sequences, roughly 60% of which are singletons. Sequencing was performed on sorted CD4+, CD8+, or CD8+CD57+ T cells (not recorded which) from PBMCs. The receptors come from a human donor with aplastic anemia. Each CDR3 is given with its conserved first and last residue. Each record gives: D gene, V gene, J gene, clone size, CDR3 DNA, CDR3 protein. The D gene is left open where the match is weak. The listing skips clone size in some rows; elsewhere it reads once, few, many or a size class.

NA	TRBV12-3/TRBV12-4	TRBJ1-5	NA	TGTGCCAGCAGTTTAGCGTTGGCTCTCGGGGCCCAGCATTTT	CASSLALALGAQHF
NA	TRBV7-2	TRBJ1-2	once	TGTGCCAGCAGCTTAGGTAGGACCGCCGGATATGGCTACACCTTC	CASSLGRTAGYGYTF
TRBD1	TRBV15	TRBJ2-7	once	TGTGCCAGCATACGGGACAGCTCCTACGAGCAGTACTTC	CASIRDSSYEQYF
NA	TRBV10-2	TRBJ1-1	NA	TGCGCCAGCGGGGGGGTGACTGAAGCTTTCTTT	CASGGVTEAFF
TRBD1	TRBV2	TRBJ2-7	NA	TGTGCCAGCAGTTCACCGACAGGGTCCGAGCAGTACTTC	CASSSPTGSEQYF
NA	TRBV19	TRBJ2-2	NA	TGTGCCAGTAGTATTTGGCAGAACGGGGAGCTGTTTTTT	CASSIWQNGELFF
NA	TRBV7-9	TRBJ2-3	NA	TGTGCCAGCAGCTTTACATCCAGCCCCACAGATACGCAGTATTTT	CASSFTSSPTDTQYF
NA	TRBV24-1	TRBJ2-1	NA	TGTGCCAGCAGTGAGGAGGAGTCTTCCTACAATGAGCAGTTCTTC	CASSEEESSYNEQFF
NA	TRBV5-4	TRBJ2-1	NA	TGTGCCAGCAGCTGGATCCTAGGGAAGGAGCAGTTCTTC	CASSWILGKEQFF
TRBD1	TRBV6-4	TRBJ1-6	NA	TGTGCCAGCAGTGAGGGACAGGGGACAAGGTCACCCCTCCACTTT	CASSEGQGTRSPLHF
NA	TRBV10-3	TRBJ1-1	NA	TGTGCCATCAGTGAGTCACAGGGCCGGGGAAGGGCCGAAGCTTTCTTT	CAISESQGRGRAEAFF
NA	TRBV7-9	TRBJ2-2	NA	TGTGCCAGCAGCTGGGGGGCAAGCACCGGGGAGCTGTTTTTT	CASSWGASTGELFF
NA	TRBV25-1	TRBJ2-2	NA	TGTGCCAGCAGTGAATGGCGTACCGGGGAGCTGTTTTTT	CASSEWRTGELFF
NA	TRBV7-9	TRBJ2-6	NA	TGTGCCAGCAGGGGTGTATCTGGGGCCAACGTCCTGACTTTC	CASRGVSGANVLTF
TRBD1	TRBV7-8	TRBJ1-5	NA	TGTGCCAGCGGCTTAAGGGCAGGGGGCTCCAATCAGCCCCAGCATTTT	CASGLRAGGSNQPQHF
NA	TRBV4-1	TRBJ2-5	NA	TGCGCCAGCAGCCAAGGAATGGCGGAGACCCAGTACTTC	CASSQGMAETQYF
NA	TRBV9	TRBJ2-3	NA	TGTGCCAGCAGCCCTTTGACCGCGAGCAGCACAGATACGCAGTATTTT	CASSPLTASSTDTQYF
NA	TRBV15	TRBJ2-7	NA	TGTGCCACCAGCAGAGAAGGTTTAGGCTCCTACGAGCAGTACTTC	CATSREGLGSYEQYF
NA	TRBV6-6	TRBJ1-5	NA	TGTGCCAGCAGTTCGACAGGAACAGCCCAGCATTTT	CASSSTGTAQHF
TRBD1	TRBV24-1	TRBJ2-5	NA	TGTGCCACCAGTGATTTGCGGGACAGGGGCTGGAAACACCAAGAGACCCAGTACTTC	CATSDLRDRGWKHQETQYF
NA	TRBV7-9	TRBJ2-1	many	TGTGCCAGCAGCACAACTAGGCCCTCACTAGGAGAGCAGTTCTTC	CASSTTRPSLGEQFF
NA	TRBV7-2	TRBJ2-7	NA	TGTGCCGGCAGCCCGGGGCCAGGGGCTTGCGAGCAGTACTTC	CAGSPGPGACEQYF
NA	TRBV20-1	TRBJ2-3	NA	TGCAGTGCCTTGGGCCTTTTCACCCCCACAGATACGCAGTATTTT	CSALGLFTPTDTQYF
NA	TRBV10-3	TRBJ2-2	NA	TGTGCCATCAGTGACAGGGGATCGAACACCGGGGAGCTGTTTTTT	CAISDRGSNTGELFF
NA	TRBV24-1	TRBJ2-2	NA	TGTGCCAGCAGTTTCCCGGAACCCGGGGAGCTGTTTTTT	CASSFPEPGELFF
NA	TRBV14	TRBJ2-3	NA	TGTGCCAGCAGCAAACAAGCGGGCGCAGATACGCAGTATTTT	CASSKQAGADTQYF
NA	TRBV7-9	TRBJ1-3	once	TGTGCCAGCAGCTTCCTCGGCATCTACTCTGGAAACACCATATATTTT	CASSFLGIYSGNTIYF
NA	TRBV2	TRBJ2-3	NA	TGTGCCAGCATGCGTGGTGGATACACAGATACGCAGTATTTT	CASMRGGYTDTQYF
TRBD1	TRBV20-1	TRBJ2-5	once	TGCAGTGCTCCAACCCGACAGGGGGGTGGGGAGACCCAGTACTTC	CSAPTRQGGGETQYF
NA	TRBV7-9	TRBJ2-1	NA	TGTGCCAGCAGCAGAGGGGGGAGCTCCTACAATGAGCGGTTCTTC	CASSRGGSSYNERFF
NA	TRBV29-1	TRBJ2-7	NA	TGCAGCGTGGGGACGGGGACCTACGAGCAGTACTTC	CSVGTGTYEQYF
TRBD2	TRBV15	TRBJ2-1	once	TGTGCCATCAGCCCCACTACTAGCGGCTCCTACAATGAGCAGTTCTTC	CAISPTTSGSYNEQFF
NA	TRBV10-1	TRBJ1-1	few	TGCGCCACCCGTTGTGGGGGAAAGGGGGACACTGAAGCTTTCTTT	CATRCGGKGDTEAFF
NA	TRBV7-8	TRBJ2-7	few	TGTGCCAGCAGCATGATCGGGGGGCACGAGCAGTACTTC	CASSMIGGHEQYF
NA	TRBV20-1	TRBJ2-1	NA	TGCAGTGCTAAAACCCCCCTAGCGAATGAGCAGTTCTTC	CSAKTPLANEQFF
NA	TRBV29-1	TRBJ2-1	NA	TGCAGCGGGGGTTCCGGCAATGAGCAGTTCTTC	CSGGSGNEQFF
NA	TRBV20-1	TRBJ2-3	once	TGCAGTGCTAGCCCCGGGGTCGGGGGATCAGATACGCAGTATTTT	CSASPGVGGSDTQYF
TRBD1	TRBV7-8	TRBJ1-4	NA	TGTGCCAGCAGCTTGACAGGGACGAATGAAAAACTGTTTTTT	CASSLTGTNEKLFF
TRBD2	TRBV7-6	TRBJ2-7	NA	TGTGCCAGCAGCTTAGGAGTTTCGGGGGGGTCAAGCTCCTACGAGCAGTACTTC	CASSLGVSGGSSSYEQYF
TRBD2	TRBV5-1	TRBJ2-7	once	TGCGCCAGCAGCAGCTCAATGCGGGGGACGTCCTACGAGCAGTACTTC	CASSSSMRGTSYEQYF
TRBD1	TRBV7-2	TRBJ2-3	many	TGTGCCAGCAGCTTGCGACAGGGGGGAGACACAGATACGCAGTATTTT	CASSLRQGGDTDTQYF
TRBD2	TRBV7-2	TRBJ2-1	NA	TGTGCCAGCAGCTCGTCGGCTAGCGGGAGCTATGAGCAGTTCTTC	CASSSSASGSYEQFF
NA	TRBV20-1	TRBJ2-7	NA	TGCAGTGCTAGTTACGGAGGGCGATCCTACGAGCAGTACTTC	CSASYGGRSYEQYF
NA	TRBV7-2	TRBJ2-3	NA	TGTGCCAGCAGCACACGGGGGACCCCCACAGATACGCAGTATTTT	CASSTRGTPTDTQYF
TRBD2	TRBV15	TRBJ2-1	NA	TGTGCCACCGGGCGGGGACTAGCGGGGAAGGACAATGAGCAGTTCTTC	CATGRGLAGKDNEQFF